Each of the 27 T cell receptor beta chains below was sequenced from the same sample in a study of T cells in Graves' hyperthyroidism and ophthalmopathy. RNA transcripts yielded amplified TCR beta CDR3 regions. Researchers ran a first-round RT-PCR on the TCR CDR3 using the HTBI primer set. TCRdb independently ran MiXCR on the multiplex PCR reads; one entry per CDR3 protein. The sample contains 490,000 or so distinct CDR3 sequences, about 16% of which appear only once. Sequencing used blood. All receptors come from a woman aged 30 to 39 with Graves' ophthalmopathy.

This clonotype was counted a few times. V gene TRBV6-1 combines with J gene TRBJ2-2, with D uncertain. Trimming stripped 7 bases from V and 9 bases from J, with 15 bases between. This CDR3 region has 13 residues. CDR1 is MNHNS and CDR2 is SASEGT in the germline V gene. The CDR3 here is CASIKDLNRELFF. DNA for the CDR3: TGTGCCAGCATAAAAGACCTAAACAGGGAGCTGTTTTTT.

The genes are TRBV10-3 and TRBJ1-2; 9 positions match TRBD1. Germline lookup yields CDR1 ENHRY and CDR2 SYGVKD. This CDR3 spans 12 amino acids. V shed 4 bases and J 9 bases; nucleotides not matched to a gene: 3. CDR3 nucleotide sequence: TGTGCCATCAGTGTCGACAGGGGGAGCTACACCTTC. Translation: CAISVDRGSYTF.

V is TRBV7-2 and J is TRBJ2-3, with TRBD1 as a possible D gene (6 bases). CDR3 size: 15 residues. Germline lookup yields CDR1 SGHTA and CDR2 FQGNSA. Trimming took off 4 bases at V and 4 bases at J, with 15 bases between the two ends. As DNA, the CDR3 is TGTGCCAGCAGCTCCCCAACAGGGAGTGCAGATACGCAGTATTTT. This encodes CASSSPTGSADTQYF. Full variable domain (missing parts from reference TRBV7-2 and TRBJ2-3): GAGVSQSPSNKVTEKGKDVELRCDPISGHTALYWYRQSLGQGLEFLIYFQGNSAPDKSGLPSDRFSAERTGGSVSTLTIQRTQQEDSAVYLCASSSPTGSADTQYFGPGTRLTVL.

The chain has TRBV20-1 and TRBJ1-2, with TRBD1 identical over 9 bases. Per the germline V gene, CDR1 is DFQATT and CDR2 is SNEGSKA (reference sequence). V was pared by 0 bases and J by 6 bases, with 11 bases of the junction left unmatched. CDR3 size: 16 residues. Here the CDR3 DNA reads TGCAGTGCTAGAGACCAAGGGGGGACAGGGAATAATGGCTACACCTTC. This codes for CSARDQGGTGNNGYTF.

This clonotype appeared many times. This chain uses TRBV6-1 with TRBJ2-2; D is unclear. V lost 8 bases and J lost 6, with 7 bases in between. The CDR3 loop spans 11 amino acids. Looked up from germline, CDR1 is MNHNS and CDR2 is SASEGT. CDR3 DNA: TGTGCCAGCGTCTTATCCGGGGAGCTGTTTTTT. Protein product: CASVLSGELFF.

This clonotype was recorded many times. The J gene is TRBJ2-7, the V gene TRBV18, with D possibly matching TRBD1 (6 bases). This CDR3 is built from 14 residues. The germline CDR1 and CDR2 sequences are KGHSH and LQKENI. Trimming took off 7 bases at V and 2 bases at J, with 15 bases between the two ends. The CDR3 sequence: CASFRTADPYEQYF. DNA of the CDR3: TGTGCCAGCTTTAGGACAGCGGACCCCTACGAGCAGTACTTC.

This sequence joins TRBV28 and TRBJ1-1; D unclear. V shed 7 bases and J shed 4 bases, with 10 bases lying between them. Germline V CDR1 and CDR2: MDHEN, SYDVKM. This CDR3 is 12 amino acids long. Written as DNA, the CDR3 is TGTGCCAGCAACCTTGACGGCACTGAAGCTTTCTTT. Protein: CASNLDGTEAFF. Full variable domain (missing parts from reference TRBV28 and TRBJ1-1): DVKVTQSSRYLVKRTGEKVFLECVQDMDHENMFWYRQDPGLGLRLIYFSYDVKMKEKGDIPEGYSVSREKKERFSLILESASTNQTSMYLCASNLDGTEAFFGQGTRLTVV.

The chain is built from TRBV7-8 and TRBJ1-1; the D gene is possibly TRBD1 (5 bases). The germline CDR1 and CDR2 sequences are SGHVS and FQNEAQ. With 5 bases removed from V and 9 bases from J, the gap between germline ends came to 19 bases. This CDR3 contains 14 residues. CDR3 loop: CASSPTLGKGKAFF. The CDR3, as DNA: TGTGCCAGCAGCCCAACCTTGGGGAAGGGGAAAGCTTTCTTT.

The chain recombines TRBV7-9 with TRBJ1-4; unclear D gene. CDR3 size: 15 residues. The germline V gene has CDR1 SEHNR and CDR2 FQNEAQ (reference sequence). Trimming pared 9 bases from V and 0 bases from J, leaving 14 bases between. CDR3 loop: CASGRNPATNEKLFF. The CDR3 nucleotides read TGTGCCAGTGGGAGGAACCCTGCAACTAATGAAAAACTGTTTTTT. The variable domain in full, with the rest retrieved from reference TRBV7-9 and TRBJ1-4, is DTGVSQNPRHKITKRGQNVTFRCDPISEHNRLYWYRQTLGQGPEFLTYFQNEAQLEKSRLLSDRFSAERPKGSFSTLEIQRTEQGDSAMYLCASGRNPATNEKLFFGSGTQLSVL.

The chain recombines TRBV7-8 with TRBJ2-7, with D maybe TRBD1 (5 bases). Deletions cut 4 bases from V and 7 bases from J, with 11 bases between. CDR1 and CDR2 (germline): SGHVS, FQNEAQ. This CDR3 is built from 12 residues. The CDR3 loop reads CASSSDTLEQYF. CDR3 bases: TGTGCCAGCAGCTCGGACACCTTGGAGCAGTACTTC.

In this sample, this clonotype turned up many times. This CDR3 is CASSLILVTDTQYF. CDR3 bases: TGTGCCAGCAGCTTAATTCTGGTCACAGATACGCAGTATTTT. V is TRBV11-2 and J is TRBJ2-3; no clear D. The germline V gene encodes CDR1 SGHAT and CDR2 FQNNGV. This CDR3 has 14 residues. With 2 bases removed from V and 2 bases from J, the gap between germline ends came to 8 bases.

The gene calls are TRBV20-1 and TRBJ2-2, with D possibly TRBD1 on 5 matching bases. With 6 bases removed from V and 0 bases from J, the gap between germline ends came to 11 bases. The CDR3 spans 14 residues. Germline V gene sequence: CDR1 DFQATT, CDR2 SNEGSKA (reference sequence). The DNA of the CDR3 is TGCAGTGCCGAGGACACCGCGAACACCGGGGAGCTGTTTTTT. It encodes CSAEDTANTGELFF.

In the case of this clonotype: A read error may produce the germline difference seen at one junction end. Written as DNA, the CDR3 is TGTACCAGCAAGGAGGAAGCGGGATCGGATGAGCAGTTCTTC. Protein product: CTSKEEAGSDEQFF. The rearrangement links TRBV7-8 to TRBJ2-1, with 7 bases identical to TRBD2. Germline values: CDR1 SGHVS, CDR2 FQNEAQ. This CDR3 has 14 residues. Full variable domain (remainder filled in from reference TRBV7-8 and TRBJ2-1): GAGVSQSPRYKVAKRGQDVALRCDPISGHVSLFWYQQALGQGPEFLTYFQNEAQLDKSGLPSDRFFAERPEGSVSTLKIQRTQQEDSAVYLCTSKEEAGSDEQFFGPGTRLTVL.

A few counts support this clonotype. The chain combines TRBV20-1 with TRBJ2-7; D is unclear. V was shortened by 0 bases and J by 0 bases, with 15 bases between the two germline ends. This CDR3 comprises 16 residues. Germline V gene data show CDR1 as DFQATT and CDR2 as SNEGSKA (reference sequence). In DNA, the CDR3 is TGCAGTGCTAGAGATGCCAGAACGATTAGCTCCTACGAGCAGTACTTC. Its protein is CSARDARTISSYEQYF.

The V and J genes are TRBV6-2 or TRBV6-3 and TRBJ2-4; D uncertain. The CDR3 consists of 15 residues. V shed 5 bases and J shed 0 bases, with 11 bases lying between them. Germline V lookup: CDR1 MNHEY, CDR2 SVGEGT. The CDR3 region is CASSPLWLAKNIQYF. The CDR3 coding sequence is TGTGCCAGCAGTCCCCTGTGGTTAGCCAAAAACATTCAGTACTTC.

This clonotype was picked up a small number of times. The V and J genes are TRBV7-2 and TRBJ1-4; 8 nucleotides agree with TRBD1. The CDR3 contains 16 residues. Losses at the gene ends were 5 bases for V and 0 bases for J; bases not matched to a gene: 5. Per germline, CDR1 SGHTA and CDR2 FQGNSA. CDR3 DNA: TGTGCCAGCAGCCAAAACAGGGGGACAACTAATGAAAAACTGTTTTTT. Its translation is CASSQNRGTTNEKLFF.

The table lists this clonotype with many counts. CDR3 sequence (DNA): TGTGCCAGCAGTTTAGTTGGCCCGCTTGGTACGCAGTATTTT. Amino acid sequence: CASSLVGPLGTQYF. The chain uses TRBV28 and TRBJ2-3; the D is unclear. There are 14 residues in the CDR3. Trimming cost V 2 bases and J 8 bases, with 14 bases left between them. Germline CDR1 is MDHEN and CDR2 is SYDVKM.

This clonotype has more than one count but fewer than ten. The chain has TRBV29-1 and TRBJ1-1; no reliable D call. Trimming left V 5 bases short and J 2 bases short, with 12 bases between. The CDR3 runs 13 residues. CDR1 SQVTM and CDR2 ANQGSEA come from the germline V gene. The chain's CDR3 is CSVWLTANTEAFF. CDR3 DNA sequence: TGCAGCGTTTGGCTCACGGCCAACACTGAAGCTTTCTTT.

This clonotype turned up a few times. V usage is TRBV5-1 and J usage is TRBJ2-2, with 10 bases identical to TRBD1. The CDR3 sequence is 16 residues long. Unmatched junction bases numbered 9, after V lost 4 bases and J lost 6 bases. Germline lookup yields CDR1 SGHRS and CDR2 YFSETQ. CDR3 sequence reads: CASSPGQGGLPGELFF. The CDR3 coding sequence is TGCGCCAGCAGCCCTGGACAGGGGGGTTTGCCCGGGGAGCTGTTTTTT.

This clonotype has at least ten counts. This chain links TRBV4-3 with TRBJ2-7; D is undetermined. Germline values: CDR1 LGHNA, CDR2 YSLEER. V was trimmed by 1 base and J by 1 base, leaving 8 bases between them. The CDR3 extends over 14 amino acids. The CDR3 nucleotides are TGCGCCAGCAGCCAAGGGATGCGGTCCTACGAGCAGTACTTC. Residues: CASSQGMRSYEQYF.

This clonotype was recorded a few times. The rearrangement joins TRBV6-1 to TRBJ2-1, with 9 bases aligning to TRBD1. CDR1 MNHNS and CDR2 SASEGT come from the germline V gene. This CDR3 spans 15 amino acids. With V trimmed by 7 bases and J by 4 bases, 8 bases remained unmatched. CDR3 sequence reads: CASTTGTGLYNEQFF. The CDR3, as DNA: TGTGCCAGCACTACCGGGACAGGGCTTTACAATGAGCAGTTCTTC.

This clonotype was observed at least ten times. DNA for the CDR3: TGTGCCAGCAGTTATGGCGGGAGCATGAACGAGCAGTACTTC. Translating it yields CASSYGGSMNEQYF. The V call is TRBV6-2 or TRBV6-3, the J call TRBJ2-7; the match to TRBD2 covers 7 bases. The CDR3 contains 14 residues. The ends lost 3 bases at V and 5 bases at J; junction bases unmatched: 7. Germline-derived CDR1 and CDR2 are MNHEY and SVGEGT.

The sample holds a few counts of this clonotype. The chain carries TRBV19 and TRBJ1-2, with D uncertain. The CDR3 is 17 amino acids. CDR1 is LNHDA and CDR2 is SQIVND in the germline V gene (reference sequence). Trimming removed 7 bases at V and 2 bases at J, with 23 bases between. This chain's CDR3 is CASTSPAPSPANYGYTF. CDR3 coding DNA: TGTGCCAGTACTTCACCTGCCCCATCGCCGGCAAACTATGGCTACACCTTC.

This clonotype has a handful of counts. The chain has TRBV7-2 and TRBJ2-7; 11 bases line up with TRBD1. The junction had 3 bases not matched to a gene; V was cut back by 3 bases and J by 2 bases. Looked up from germline, CDR1 is SGHTA and CDR2 is FQGNSA. The CDR3 is 15 amino acids. Here the CDR3 reads CASSLGQGVPYEQYF. The CDR3, as DNA: TGTGCCAGCAGCTTGGGACAGGGGGTCCCCTACGAGCAGTACTTC.

This clonotype turned up a few times. The V gene is TRBV28, the J gene TRBJ1-4; D not certain. V shed 4 bases and J shed 4 bases, with 13 bases lying between them. The CDR3 has 15 amino acids. CDR1 and CDR2 (germline): MDHEN, SYDVKM. CDR3 coding DNA: TGTGCCAGCAGTTCTGCTACAGTGCATAATGAAAAACTGTTTTTT. The encoded protein is CASSSATVHNEKLFF.

This clonotype was seen at least ten times. The chain combines TRBV13 with TRBJ2-1; D is perhaps TRBD1 (6 bases). The CDR3 runs to 16 residues. V dropped 2 bases and J dropped 6 bases, with 17 bases sitting between them. Germline assignment: CDR1 PRHDT and CDR2 FYEKMQ (reference sequence). The CDR3 DNA reads TGTGCCAGCAGCTTATATCGACATTCCAGGGGCAATGAGCAGTTCTTC. Residues: CASSLYRHSRGNEQFF.

V usage is TRBV19 and J usage is TRBJ2-7, with D possibly TRBD1 on 5 matching bases. This CDR3 contains 14 residues. V was cut by 2 bases and J by 2 bases, with 10 bases left in between. Germline CDR1 and CDR2: LNHDA and SQIVND (reference sequence). CDR3 sequence (DNA): TGTGCCAGTAGTATATCGCCCAGGGCCTACGAGCAGTACTTC. Its protein product is CASSISPRAYEQYF.